This is a list of T cell receptor beta chains from one sample in a study of T-cell memory formation after mild COVID-19. One entry per CDR3 protein, called by TCRdb with MiXCR from the 5' RACE reads. This sample has 250,000 to 350,000 distinct CDR3 sequences, with more than 15% found just once. The source material was PBMCs or a T cell subset sorted from them (not recorded which). The source is a man younger than 30 who had mild COVID-19 (a few samples of this study predate the infection). Cell type and time point are not known. The CDR3 runs from the conserved cysteine through the conserved F or W. A D gene is named only where the DNA matches it firmly. The size of a clone is reported for some rows only, either as once, few or many, or as a class for expanded clones.

size: few; J: TRBJ1-2; V: TRBV20-1; D: -; DNA: TGCAGTGCTAGGGCTTGGGTTGACTATGGCTACACCTTC; CDR3: CSARAWVDYGYTF
size: many; J: TRBJ2-7; V: TRBV6-5; D: -; DNA: TGTGCCAGCAGTAGAATGGTGGACCGTTCCTACGAGCAGTACTTC; CDR3: CASSRMVDRSYEQYF
size: few; J: TRBJ2-3; V: TRBV29-1; D: -; DNA: TGCAGCGCGTCTGACAGCCGCACAGATACGCAGTATTTT; CDR3: CSASDSRTDTQYF
size: -; J: TRBJ2-1; V: TRBV12-3/TRBV12-4; D: TRBD2; DNA: TGTGCCAGCAATCATATCAGCGGGGGGATATGGGGTGAGCAGTTCTTC; CDR3: CASNHISGGIWGEQFF
size: -; J: TRBJ1-2; V: TRBV7-2; D: TRBD1; DNA: TGTGCCAGCAGCCATAGGACAGGGGACTATGGCTACACCTTC; CDR3: CASSHRTGDYGYTF
size: few; J: TRBJ2-3; V: TRBV5-1; D: TRBD2; DNA: TGCGCCAGCAGCTCAGGGACTAGCTATGTAGATACGCAGTATTTT; CDR3: CASSSGTSYVDTQYF
size: -; J: TRBJ1-2; V: TRBV24-1; D: TRBD1; DNA: TGTGCCACCAGTGATTTGCTCAGGGGGTATGGCTACACCTTC; CDR3: CATSDLLRGYGYTF
size: many; J: TRBJ2-1; V: TRBV24-1; D: -; DNA: TGTGCCACCAGTGACGACAATGAGCAGTTCTTC; CDR3: CATSDDNEQFF
size: -; J: TRBJ2-5; V: TRBV27; D: TRBD1; DNA: TGTGCCAGCAGCTTCGGACAGGGGAGCCAAGAGACCCAGTACTTC; CDR3: CASSFGQGSQETQYF
size: -; J: TRBJ2-5; V: TRBV4-2; D: -; DNA: TGTGCCAGCAGCCAACTCCAGCGTGGCCAAGAGACCCAGTACTTC; CDR3: CASSQLQRGQETQYF
size: -; J: TRBJ1-1; V: TRBV5-1; D: -; DNA: TGCGCCAGCAGCTTGGAAGGTTTGAGCGGGGGCACTGAAGCTTTCTTT; CDR3: CASSLEGLSGGTEAFF
size: few; J: TRBJ2-7; V: TRBV28; D: TRBD2; DNA: TGTGCCAGCAGTTCCTCCGGGGGGGAGCAGTACTTC; CDR3: CASSSSGGEQYF
size: many; J: TRBJ1-1; V: TRBV25-1; D: TRBD1; DNA: TGTGCCAGCAGTAAGGGACAGAGGACTGAAGCTTTCTTT; CDR3: CASSKGQRTEAFF
size: -; J: TRBJ2-5; V: TRBV29-1; D: -; DNA: TGCAGCGTTGACGGATTCCAAGAGACCCAGTACTTC; CDR3: CSVDGFQETQYF
size: few; J: TRBJ2-7; V: TRBV28; D: -; DNA: TGTGCCAGCAGTTTAGGCAGGGGTGCCTACGAGCAGTACTTC; CDR3: CASSLGRGAYEQYF
size: -; J: TRBJ1-2; V: TRBV18; D: -; DNA: TGTGCCAGCTCACCACAAGGGATCTCCTATGGCTACACCTTC; CDR3: CASSPQGISYGYTF
size: -; J: TRBJ1-1; V: TRBV5-5; D: -; DNA: TGTGCCAGCAGTTTCGCGGTGACGGAAGCTTTCTTT; CDR3: CASSFAVTEAFF
size: few; J: TRBJ2-2; V: TRBV11-2; D: -; DNA: TGTGCCAGCAGCTTCGCTCTGCGGATCCCTCCCGGGGAGCTGTTTTTT; CDR3: CASSFALRIPPGELFF
size: -; J: TRBJ2-5; V: TRBV28; D: TRBD1; DNA: TGTGCCAGCGCCTCACTCCCGGGACAGCCTAGGGAGACCCAGTACTTC; CDR3: CASASLPGQPRETQYF
size: few; J: TRBJ2-5; V: TRBV6-6; D: TRBD2; DNA: TGTGCCAGCAGTTACCGCGGGGGTGAAGAGACCCAGTACTTC; CDR3: CASSYRGGEETQYF
size: few; J: TRBJ2-1; V: TRBV18; D: -; DNA: TGTGCCAGCTCATTCCGGGACATCGATGAGCAGTTCTTC; CDR3: CASSFRDIDEQFF
size: -; J: TRBJ1-1; V: TRBV7-3; D: TRBD1; DNA: TGTGCCAGCAGCGCGGACAGGCTCATGAACACTGAAGCTTTCTTT; CDR3: CASSADRLMNTEAFF
size: -; J: TRBJ1-2; V: TRBV6-2/TRBV6-3; D: TRBD1; DNA: TGTGCCAGCAGCAAAGGCGGGACAGAGTCTAACTATGGCTACACCTTC; CDR3: CASSKGGTESNYGYTF
size: few; J: TRBJ2-1; V: TRBV4-3; D: -; DNA: TGCGCCAGCAGCCAAGAGTCCTATCACAATGAGCAGTTCTTC; CDR3: CASSQESYHNEQFF
size: -; J: TRBJ1-5; V: TRBV20-1; D: -; DNA: TGCAGTGCTAGAGGTCAGGGACTCCAGCCCCAGCATTTT; CDR3: CSARGQGLQPQHF
size: many; J: TRBJ2-2; V: TRBV4-3; D: -; DNA: TGCGCCAGCAGCCAAGACCCCACTCCCAACACCGGGGAGCTGTTTTTT; CDR3: CASSQDPTPNTGELFF
size: -; J: TRBJ2-1; V: TRBV6-4; D: -; DNA: TGTGCCAGCAGTGAGATGGCGGGGCTCCCCAATGAGCAGTTCTTC; CDR3: CASSEMAGLPNEQFF
size: -; J: TRBJ2-3; V: TRBV24-1; D: -; DNA: TGTGCCACCAGTGAAAACAGTTTTACAGATACGCAGTATTTT; CDR3: CATSENSFTDTQYF
size: few; J: TRBJ1-4; V: TRBV6-5; D: TRBD1; DNA: TGTGCCAGCAGTTACTTACAGGGGGCCCGTGAAAAACTGTTTTTT; CDR3: CASSYLQGAREKLFF
size: few; J: TRBJ1-2; V: TRBV7-9; D: -; DNA: TGTGGCGGTGGAGATGGCTACACCTTC; CDR3: CGGGDGYTF
size: few; J: TRBJ2-3; V: TRBV6-1; D: TRBD2; DNA: TGTGCCAGCAGTGAAAGCGGGGGGGCAGATACGCAGTATTTT; CDR3: CASSESGGADTQYF
size: many; J: TRBJ2-5; V: TRBV10-3; D: -; DNA: TGTGCCATCAGTGGATTTGGTGGGGGGGCTCAAGAGACCCAGTACTTC; CDR3: CAISGFGGGAQETQYF
size: few; J: TRBJ2-2; V: TRBV14; D: -; DNA: TGTGCCAGCAGCCTAAGAGCCACCGGGGAGCTGTTTTTT; CDR3: CASSLRATGELFF
size: -; J: TRBJ2-1; V: TRBV11-2; D: -; DNA: TGTGCCAGCAGCCCGACGCACAATGAGCAGTTCTTC; CDR3: CASSPTHNEQFF
size: -; J: TRBJ2-2; V: TRBV4-1; D: -; DNA: TGCGCCAGCAGCATTAAGGAGGGGGCAGGCGGGGAGCTGTTTTTT; CDR3: CASSIKEGAGGELFF
size: many; J: TRBJ2-7; V: TRBV10-3; D: TRBD2; DNA: TGTGCCATCAGTGAACCTAGCGGGGGGATCGGATCCTACGAGCAGTACTTC; CDR3: CAISEPSGGIGSYEQYF
size: once; J: TRBJ2-5; V: TRBV7-2; D: -; DNA: TGTGCCAGCAGCTACCCGGAAGTGGAGACCCAGTACTTC; CDR3: CASSYPEVETQYF
size: few; J: TRBJ2-1; V: TRBV5-1; D: -; DNA: TGCGCCAGCAGCTTGGCCACACAGGGTTTGTATGAGCAGTTCTTC; CDR3: CASSLATQGLYEQFF
size: many; J: TRBJ2-3; V: TRBV7-3; D: -; DNA: TGTGCCAGCAGCTTAAATCCAACTCGGGGACTTAGCACAGATACGCAGTATTTT; CDR3: CASSLNPTRGLSTDTQYF
size: -; J: TRBJ2-2; V: TRBV29-1; D: TRBD1; DNA: TGCAGCGTTGAGGACAGGGGGAGAGCCGGGGAGCTGTTTTTT; CDR3: CSVEDRGRAGELFF
size: -; J: TRBJ2-7; V: TRBV20-1; D: -; DNA: TGCAGTGCCCCCACCGCCGGACGGGTACCCTACGAGCAGTACTTC; CDR3: CSAPTAGRVPYEQYF
size: few; J: TRBJ2-7; V: TRBV7-2; D: TRBD1; DNA: TGTGCCAGCAGCTTAGCGCCGACAGGGGGCTTCCAAGCCTACGAGCAGTACTTC; CDR3: CASSLAPTGGFQAYEQYF
size: few; J: TRBJ1-2; V: TRBV29-1; D: -; DNA: TGCAGCACTTTAGGGGACACTAACTATGGCTACACCTTC; CDR3: CSTLGDTNYGYTF
size: many; J: TRBJ2-5; V: TRBV24-1; D: TRBD1; DNA: TGTGCCACCAGTGACCCCGCGAGACAGGGGGTCAGCGAGACCCAGTACTTC; CDR3: CATSDPARQGVSETQYF
size: few; J: TRBJ2-5; V: TRBV20-1; D: TRBD2; DNA: TGCAGTGCTAGAGTTGCTAGCGGGGGCCCCCAAGAGACCCAGTACTTC; CDR3: CSARVASGGPQETQYF
size: -; J: TRBJ1-1; V: TRBV10-3; D: TRBD1; DNA: TGTGCCATCAGTGAGTCCTTGGCAGGGGGCTTCACTGAAGCTTTCTTT; CDR3: CAISESLAGGFTEAFF
size: few; J: TRBJ2-1; V: TRBV6-5; D: -; DNA: TGTGCCAGCAGTTACTCGCCTGGGGCCGAGCAGTTCTTC; CDR3: CASSYSPGAEQFF
size: few; J: TRBJ2-4; V: TRBV28; D: -; DNA: TGTGCCAGCAGTTCGAGACACCCAGCCAAAAACATTCAGTACTTC; CDR3: CASSSRHPAKNIQYF
size: -; J: TRBJ2-7; V: TRBV6-5; D: -; DNA: TGTGCCAGCAGAGATGTCCGACGGGGGCCCTACGAGCAGTACTTC; CDR3: CASRDVRRGPYEQYF
size: -; J: TRBJ2-5; V: TRBV6-6; D: -; DNA: TGTGCCAGCAGTTACTCCCGTCGAGAGACCCAGTACTTC; CDR3: CASSYSRRETQYF
size: -; J: TRBJ2-5; V: TRBV20-1; D: -; DNA: TGCAGTACGTTTCAAGAGACCCAGTACTTC; CDR3: CSTFQETQYF
size: few; J: TRBJ2-1; V: TRBV6-2/TRBV6-3; D: -; DNA: TGTGCCAGCAGCCGCCTTAGGGCCAATGAGCAGTTCTTC; CDR3: CASSRLRANEQFF
size: few; J: TRBJ1-2; V: TRBV5-1; D: -; DNA: TGCGCCAGCAGCTTGGAGGGCAGGGTCTATGGCTACACCTTC; CDR3: CASSLEGRVYGYTF
size: -; J: TRBJ2-3; V: TRBV10-3; D: TRBD2; DNA: TGTGCCATCAAGATAACTAGCGGGGGCCCTGGAGATACGCAGTATTTT; CDR3: CAIKITSGGPGDTQYF